This TCR beta chain was found in a study of blood T cell repertoires in COVID-19 (dated by TCRdb to the early 2020s). Looking at the study overall: Samples from collaborators originated in the United States, Italy and Spain and spanned both the acute and convalescent phases of COVID-19. The material from the prospective study consisted of cDNA or gDNA derived from T cells, B-cell-depleted T cells, or PBMCs. The dataset comprised deeply sampled blood TCRbeta repertoires from subjects exposed to, actively infected with, or recovered from COVID-19. The repertoires were released in a freely available public database intended as a resource for research on the immune response to SARS-CoV-2. The samples were drawn from two sources: the first 160 participants of the ongoing ImmuneRACE study, and 1,254 subjects contributed by 6 global collaborators. A de-identified subject ID, COVID-19 status, age in years and sex were almost always included in the sample metadata. Where available, HLA class I and class II types were obtained from metadata supplied by the sample provider rather than from assay-based typing. Paper-wide results and their limitations: The quantity of clinical and demographic metadata differed by source and by participant and was supplied without curation.

Between the V and J ends, shortened by 2 bases and 0 bases respectively, the junction contains 18 bases. Spanning cysteine to phenylalanine, the CDR3 consists of 18 amino acids. Kept here is only the CDR3 DNA, which spans 54 bases and is read in frame from base 1. This clone came up a few times. Its antigen is currently not known. Base-call qualities are not available, and no considerably larger clone is one nucleotide away. TCRbeta CDR3 regions were amplified from genomic DNA using the immunoSEQ Assay, a bias-controlled multiplex PCR. Turning to the authors' computational methods: The number of nucleated cells in each sample was estimated from the amplification of reference gene primers within the assay. To quantify the absolute abundance of each unique TCRbeta CDR3 rearrangement, sequence reads were collapsed and filtered. For each sample, productive Simpson clonality was calculated by taking the square root of Simpson's diversity index across productive rearrangements. In its TCRdb copy, this immuneACCESS table keeps in-frame sequences only and misses some clones. Where compared with another copy, unresolved V genes explain less than half of these, and the others have no known cause. The D gene and trimming were derived from the DNA, and the V and J assignments and clone size from that table. Recorded for this sample are about 33,000 clones; approximately 90% of them occurred a single time. Of the sample, around 2.4% is held by the ten largest clones.

Each collaborating institution followed its own protocols to collect whole blood in K2EDTA tubes. Collaborator samples were shipped for TCRbeta analysis as frozen whole blood, isolated PBMCs, or DNA extracted from either sample type. The source of this sequence is a human donor in a cohort sampled during active COVID-19. The specimen sequenced was peripheral blood. This chain is built from TRBV23-1 and TRBJ2-3, with no confidently assigned D gene. TRBV23-1 is recorded as an ORF, its role being uncertain. The CDR3 reads CASSQAPVQPPSTDTQYF. The DNA sequence is given as TGCGCCAGCAGTCAAGCCCCAGTCCAACCACCTAGCACAGATACGCAGTATTTT.